Listed below are T cell receptor beta chains from one sample, sequenced in a study of cytomegalovirus exposure and HLA in healthy donors. Repertoires were generated with immunoSEQ multiplex PCR, while TCRdb's copy carries only in-frame clones and drops some. The sample shows around 150,000 clones, roughly 80% of them seen only once. The sequenced sample was PBMCs. The receptors derive from a male donor in good health and CMV-seropositive. CDR3s leave out the opening cysteine and the closing phenylalanine or tryptophan. Each record gives: J gene, V gene, CDR3 protein.

j_gene: TRBJ1-1; v_gene: TRBV7-6; CDR3aa: ASSLGAGRTEAF
j_gene: TRBJ1-1; v_gene: TRBV4-1; CDR3aa: ASSQAYRQGAMNTEAF
j_gene: TRBJ2-7; v_gene: TRBV7-2; CDR3aa: ASSLGQGALYEQY
j_gene: TRBJ2-3; v_gene: TRBV5-6; CDR3aa: ASSFGLAGGYTDTQY
j_gene: TRBJ1-3; v_gene: TRBV6-6; CDR3aa: ASSTQPGNTIY
j_gene: NA; v_gene: TRBV4-3; CDR3aa: ASSQGLAGEQY
j_gene: TRBJ2-7; v_gene: TRBV7-2; CDR3aa: ASSLALQGSRYEQY
j_gene: TRBJ1-1; v_gene: TRBV9; CDR3aa: ASSVDPGGTPEAF
j_gene: TRBJ1-2; v_gene: TRBV19; CDR3aa: ASSTTANYGYT
j_gene: TRBJ2-1; v_gene: TRBV6-6; CDR3aa: ASSYRSGQGVPEQF
j_gene: TRBJ1-1; v_gene: TRBV5-1; CDR3aa: ASSWGAAGNTEAF
j_gene: TRBJ2-1; v_gene: TRBV11-3; CDR3aa: ASSPGQSGGFYNEQF
j_gene: TRBJ2-1; v_gene: TRBV5-1; CDR3aa: ASSPGLAGDKNEQF
j_gene: TRBJ2-5; v_gene: TRBV7-9; CDR3aa: ASSSAGTSGGRQETQY
j_gene: TRBJ2-3; v_gene: TRBV5-1; CDR3aa: ASSLGAAGSTDTQY
j_gene: TRBJ1-5; v_gene: TRBV6-5; CDR3aa: ASSSGTLKQPQH
j_gene: TRBJ2-3; v_gene: TRBV4-3; CDR3aa: ASSQEVQKRGTDTQY
j_gene: TRBJ1-1; v_gene: TRBV6-1; CDR3aa: ASSEQGSAMAEAF
j_gene: TRBJ2-1; v_gene: TRBV28; CDR3aa: ASSLPQREQF
j_gene: TRBJ1-3; v_gene: TRBV27; CDR3aa: ASSPKRQAGNTIY
j_gene: TRBJ1-1; v_gene: TRBV14; CDR3aa: ASSQLGTGANTEAF
j_gene: TRBJ2-3; v_gene: TRBV5-4; CDR3aa: ASSIVPTPTDTQY
j_gene: TRBJ1-5; v_gene: TRBV7-9; CDR3aa: ASSLALSGDQPQH
j_gene: TRBJ1-1; v_gene: TRBV7-6; CDR3aa: ASSSTTGDTEAF
j_gene: TRBJ2-2; v_gene: TRBV30; CDR3aa: AWRIQLTGELF
j_gene: TRBJ1-5; v_gene: TRBV2; CDR3aa: ASSREGNQPQH
j_gene: TRBJ1-2; v_gene: TRBV7-8; CDR3aa: ASSPGQTYGYT
j_gene: TRBJ2-5; v_gene: TRBV5-1; CDR3aa: ASSTGWRQETQY
j_gene: TRBJ1-1; v_gene: TRBV5-1; CDR3aa: ASSFLPPGQGTTEAF
j_gene: TRBJ1-2; v_gene: TRBV30; CDR3aa: AWSARQRLINYGYT
j_gene: TRBJ1-4; v_gene: TRBV28; CDR3aa: ATSDTATNEKLF
j_gene: TRBJ2-7; v_gene: TRBV2; CDR3aa: ASSECGGCEQY
j_gene: TRBJ2-5; v_gene: TRBV7-9; CDR3aa: ASSTLGGGRETQY
j_gene: TRBJ1-2; v_gene: TRBV27; CDR3aa: ASSFPGGQGYT
j_gene: TRBJ1-1; v_gene: TRBV28; CDR3aa: ASSGQGFTEAF
j_gene: TRBJ2-4; v_gene: TRBV7-8; CDR3aa: ASSTGSKGASSSGAKNIQY
j_gene: TRBJ2-7; v_gene: TRBV23-1; CDR3aa: ASSQPDRVEQY
j_gene: TRBJ2-7; v_gene: TRBV9; CDR3aa: ASSVDWSGSYEQY
j_gene: TRBJ2-5; v_gene: TRBV23-1; CDR3aa: ASSHTHTGGRKTQY
j_gene: TRBJ2-1; v_gene: TRBV25-1; CDR3aa: ASSEVGDNEQF
j_gene: TRBJ2-2; v_gene: TRBV9; CDR3aa: ASTPQARGGGELF